Listed below are T cell receptor beta chains from one sample, sequenced in a study of blood T cell repertoires in COVID-19. Produced via immunoSEQ multiplex PCR; TCRdb's table is partial and in-frame only. This sample has 130,000 or so clones, with about 86% found just once. The specimen sequenced was PBMCs or T cells enriched from blood (not recorded which). These receptors all stem from a man aged 50 to 60 who had recovered from COVID-19. The CDR3 runs from the conserved cysteine through the conserved F or W. The order of the fields is J gene, clone size, V gene, D gene, CDR3 protein, CDR3 DNA. The D gene is left open where the match is weak. Size is omitted from some rows. Given values are once, few, many or a class for expanded clones.

>TRBJ1-1|once|TRBV5-1|.
CASSLDPGVNTEAFF
TGCGCCAGCAGCTTGGATCCAGGTGTGAACACTGAAGCTTTCTTT
>TRBJ2-7|.|TRBV6-1|.
CASSELGLQYEQYF
TGTGCCAGCAGTGAGTTAGGACTCCAGTACGAGCAGTACTTC
>TRBJ1-1|.|TRBV2|TRBD1
CASRVTGTNTEAFF
TGTGCCAGCAGGGTGACAGGGACGAACACTGAAGCTTTCTTT
>TRBJ1-1|.|TRBV7-9|.
CASSLRDTDTEAFF
TGTGCCAGCAGCCTGAGGGACACGGACACTGAAGCTTTCTTT
>TRBJ2-3|.|TRBV27|.
CASSLSGGTTFSTDTQYF
TGTGCCAGCAGTTTATCGGGGGGGACAACCTTTAGCACAGATACGCAGTATTTT
>TRBJ2-2|.|TRBV19|TRBD2
CASSIKGQGGAGELFF
TGTGCCAGTAGTATTAAGGGGCAGGGAGGGGCCGGGGAGCTGTTTTTT
>TRBJ2-1|.|TRBV4-1|TRBD2
CASSQSPGGYNEQFF
TGCGCCAGCAGCCAAAGTCCGGGGGGATACAATGAGCAGTTCTTC
>TRBJ2-2|.|TRBV7-3|TRBD2
CASSSSTGLAGFTGELFF
TGTGCCAGCAGCTCCTCTACGGGACTAGCGGGGTTCACCGGGGAGCTGTTTTTT
>TRBJ1-4|few|TRBV7-2|.
CASSLGAGWTNEKLFF
TGTGCCAGCAGCTTAGGAGCAGGGTGGACTAATGAAAAACTGTTTTTT
>TRBJ1-6|few|TRBV10-3|.
CAISEDRNNSPLHF
TGTGCCATCAGTGAGGACAGGAATAATTCACCCCTCCACTTT
>TRBJ1-1|.|TRBV6-1|.
CASSERGGTEAFF
TGTGCCAGCAGTGAAAGAGGAGGCACTGAAGCTTTCTTT
>TRBJ2-7|once|TRBV4-1|TRBD2
CASSQEPTGGSYEQYF
TGCGCCAGCAGCCAAGAACCAACGGGGGGGAGCTACGAGCAGTACTTC
>TRBJ1-4|.|TRBV2|TRBD1
CASTDRATNEKLFF
TGTGCCAGCACCGACAGGGCGACTAATGAAAAACTGTTTTTT
>TRBJ2-7|.|TRBV6-5|.
CASSLRTPGGYEQYF
TGTGCCAGCAGTTTAAGGACCCCCGGGGGCTACGAGCAGTACTTC
>TRBJ2-1|.|TRBV21-1|.
CASSKSRRQGSGEQFF
TGTGCCAGCAGCAAATCACGTAGACAGGGGTCCGGTGAGCAGTTCTTC
>TRBJ1-3|.|TRBV21-1|.
CASSKVRDVSGNTIYF
TGTGCCAGCAGCAAAGTCCGGGATGTCTCTGGAAACACCATATATTTT
>TRBJ1-2|.|TRBV7-9|.
CASSYDTANYGYTF
TGTGCCAGCAGCTACGACACAGCTAACTATGGCTACACCTTC
>TRBJ2-6|.|TRBV12-3/TRBV12-4|.
CASSFAGANVLTF
TGTGCCAGCAGTTTCGCTGGGGCCAACGTCCTGACTTTC